The 3 T cell receptor beta chains reported below all come from one sample, sequenced in a study of early T cells in non-severe SARS-CoV-2 infection. Via MiXCR, TCRdb re-called the 5' RACE reads, giving one row per CDR3 protein. This sample has about 98,000 distinct CDR3 sequences, with 11% found just once. Sequencing was performed on whole blood. The receptors were sampled from an adult who was a healthcare worker with PCR-confirmed SARS-CoV-2 infection or an uninfected control (not recorded which).

There are a few counts of this clonotype. J is TRBJ2-3 and V is TRBV28; TRBD2 matches at 12 bases. The CDR3 runs 16 residues. V dropped 4 bases and J dropped 2; count of bases not matched to a gene: 4. Germline CDR1 reads MDHEN; CDR2 reads SYDVKM. CDR3 sequence (DNA): TGTGCCAGCAGTTCGGGGACTAGCGGGTCCACAGATACGCAGTATTTT. It yields the protein CASSSGTSGSTDTQYF.

This clonotype was seen ten or more times. For the CDR3, the DNA is TGTGCCAGCAGCGGGGGACAGTCTCTAGCCAAAAACATTCAGTACTTC. Translating gives CASSGGQSLAKNIQYF. The chain has TRBV5-4 and TRBJ2-4; 7 bases fit TRBD1. CDR3 length equals 16 residues. V trimming: 4 bases; J trimming: 0 bases; junction bases outside the gene matches: 7. The germline V gene has CDR1 SGHNT and CDR2 YYREEE (reference sequence).

This clonotype has a handful of counts. The chain combines TRBV20-1 with TRBJ1-2, with D perhaps TRBD1 (5 bases). This CDR3 has 15 amino acids. V was pared by 2 bases and J by 0 bases, with 13 bases between. In germline, CDR1 is DFQATT, CDR2 SNEGSKA (reference sequence). The CDR3 DNA reads as TGCAGTGCTAGAACGGACACTCGAGCTAACTATGGCTACACCTTC. This gives the protein CSARTDTRANYGYTF.